The next 17 T cell receptor beta chains were all read from a single sample in a study of CD8 T cells in Susac syndrome. Random hexamers were used to reverse transcribe roughly 0.5 to 1 ug of RNA. TCRdb re-called the immunoSEQ multiplex PCR reads with MiXCR, one entry per CDR3 protein. Among approximately 170,000 distinct CDR3 sequences listed, 93% were seen once. Sequencing input: CD4+ T cells from PBMCs. These receptors came from a human donor in good health.

The chain is built from TRBV6-1 and TRBJ2-5; 7 bases are shared with TRBD1. CDR3 length equals 13 residues. CDR1 and CDR2 from the germline V gene are MNHNS and SASEGT. V shed 5 bases, J shed 2 bases, and the junction held 2 bases outside the gene matches. The CDR3 coding sequence is TGTGCCAGCAGTCAACAGGGGCAAGAGACCCAGTACTTC. Its protein is CASSQQGQETQYF.

CDR3 sequence (DNA): TGTGCCAGCAGTTATCACACGACGGGGAGAGAGACCCAGTACTTC. Translating it yields CASSYHTTGRETQYF. The V call is TRBV6-6, the J call TRBJ2-5; maybe TRBD2 (5 bases). The CDR3 has 15 amino acids. The V end was cut by 3 bases, the J end by 4 bases, with 15 bases between. Germline lookup yields CDR1 MNHNY and CDR2 SVGAGI (reference sequence).

Written as DNA, the CDR3 is TGCGCCAGCAGCTCAGGGGGCCAAACTGGAAACACCATATATTTT. Translation: CASSSGGQTGNTIYF. This chain joins TRBV5-1 and TRBJ1-3, with 8 positions matching TRBD1. Germline V gene data show CDR1 as SGHRS and CDR2 as YFSETQ. This CDR3 contains 15 residues. With V trimmed by 3 bases and J by 2 bases, 4 bases remained unmatched.

The chain uses TRBV18 and TRBJ1-5; TRBD1 matches 8 bases. Trimming removed 1 base from V and 3 bases from J; junction bases left unmatched: 11. Per germline, CDR1 KGHSH and CDR2 LQKENI. The CDR3 sequence is 18 residues long. In DNA, the CDR3 is TGTGCCAGCTCACCACGAGGACGGGACAGGTCCCTCAATCAGCCCCAGCATTTT. Translation: CASSPRGRDRSLNQPQHF.

The V gene is TRBV29-1, the J gene TRBJ1-5; possibly TRBD1 for D (5 bases). The CDR3 length is 13 residues. V was trimmed by 5 bases and J by 4 bases, leaving 12 bases between them. CDR1 is SQVTM and CDR2 is ANQGSEA in the germline V gene. The CDR3 region is CSVTGARNQPQHF. The CDR3 DNA follows: TGCAGCGTTACTGGGGCGCGAAATCAGCCCCAGCATTTT.

This clonotype came up once. The chain combines TRBV7-3 with TRBJ1-2; 11 nucleotides agree with TRBD1. Germline V gene data show CDR1 as SGHTA and CDR2 as FQGTGA. With 5 bases clipped from V and 7 bases from J, the junction kept 9 bases outside the gene matches. The CDR3 extends over 15 amino acids. CDR3 residues: CASSPTPDRGLGYTF. The CDR3 bases are TGTGCCAGCAGCCCCACCCCGGACAGGGGGCTTGGCTACACCTTC.

The CDR3 is CASSTWMTEAFF. The CDR3 nucleotides read TGTGCCAGCAGCACCTGGATGACTGAAGCTTTCTTT. The chain recombines TRBV11-2 with TRBJ1-1; no clear D gene. The CDR3 has 12 residues. CDR1 is SGHAT and CDR2 is FQNNGV in the germline V gene. The V gene lost 5 bases and the J gene lost 5 bases, with 9 bases spanning the gap.

This rearrangement joins TRBV3-1 to TRBJ1-4, with unresolved D. The V gene's germline CDR1 is LGHDT and CDR2 YNNKEL (reference sequence). CDR3 length equals 14 residues. The V end was cut by 1 base, the J end by 0 bases, with 3 bases between. The CDR3: CASSQVSTNEKLFF. The CDR3 DNA sequence: TGTGCCAGCAGCCAAGTATCAACTAATGAAAAACTGTTTTTT. The full variable domain, rest sourced from reference TRBV3-1 and TRBJ1-4, is DTAVSQTPKYLVTQMGNDKSIKCEQNLGHDTMYWYKQDSKKFLKIMFSYNNKELIINETVPNRFSPKSPDKAHLNLHINSLELGDSAVYFCASSQVSTNEKLFFGSGTQLSVL.

The V and J genes are TRBV20-1 and TRBJ2-7; no clear D gene. The CDR3 has 13 amino acids. From germline, CDR1 is DFQATT and CDR2 SNEGSKA (reference sequence). V lost 3 bases to trimming and J lost 3 bases, with 12 bases between them. This CDR3 is CSARKGSRYEQYF. The CDR3 DNA is TGCAGTGCTAGGAAAGGGTCCCGCTACGAGCAGTACTTC.

The V and J genes are TRBV2 and TRBJ1-2; the D gene is possibly TRBD1 (6 bases). Trimming cost V 10 bases and J 7 bases, with 19 bases left between them. There are 13 residues in the CDR3. Germline V gene sequence: CDR1 SNHLY, CDR2 FYNNEI. The CDR3, as DNA: TGTGCCAATGAGACAGGAGAGTCTCTTGGCTACACCTTC. Its translation: CANETGESLGYTF.

This chain connects TRBV5-6 to TRBJ1-2, with 7 bases that match TRBD1. Losses at the gene ends were 4 bases for V and 3 bases for J; bases not matched to a gene: 9. Germline V gene sequence: CDR1 SGHDT, CDR2 YYEEEE. This CDR3 has 15 residues. As DNA, the CDR3 is TGTGCCAGCAGCCTTATAGGACAGGAATACTATGGCTACACCTTC. It yields the protein CASSLIGQEYYGYTF.

The chain couples TRBV2 to TRBJ2-7; 9 bases are shared with TRBD1. Germline CDR1 SNHLY, CDR2 FYNNEI. Unmatched junction bases numbered 10, after V lost 10 bases and J lost 6 bases. This CDR3 is built from 13 residues. As DNA, the CDR3 is TGTGCCACATCCAGGGACAGGGACGGCGAGCAGTACTTC. Its translation is CATSRDRDGEQYF.

This rearrangement joins TRBV25-1 to TRBJ1-2, with no clear D. The CDR3 covers 12 residues. The V end lost 1 base, the J end lost 3 bases, and 3 bases lay between the germline ends. Looked up from germline, CDR1 is MGHDK and CDR2 is SYGVNS. CDR3 protein: CASSESHYGYTF. The CDR3 DNA is TGTGCCAGCAGTGAATCCCACTATGGCTACACCTTC.

This chain connects TRBV15 to TRBJ1-3; D is ambiguous. V lost 0 bases and J lost 0, with 6 bases in between. The CDR3 is 15 residues long. Per germline, CDR1 LNHNV and CDR2 YYDKDF (reference sequence). The CDR3 DNA follows: TGTGCCACCAGCAGAGATAGAATCTCTGGAAACACCATATATTTT. Residues: CATSRDRISGNTIYF.

This rearrangement joins TRBV20-1 to TRBJ2-1; 9 nucleotides agree with TRBD1. Germline CDR1 reads DFQATT; CDR2 reads SNEGSKA (reference sequence). This CDR3 region has 13 residues. Unmatched junction bases numbered 11, after V lost 3 bases and J lost 14 bases. CDR3 nucleotides: TGCAGTGCTAGGAGAACCCCGGGACAGGGAAAGTTCTTC. It translates to CSARRTPGQGKFF.

The gene calls are TRBV5-4 and TRBJ2-2; no firm D call. The CDR3 has 16 residues. CDR1 is SGHNT, CDR2 YYREEE, per germline (reference sequence). Trimming stripped 5 bases from V and 4 bases from J, with 18 bases between. CDR3 protein: CASRTDLIVGTGELFF. DNA for the CDR3: TGTGCCAGCAGAACGGACCTAATCGTAGGCACCGGGGAGCTGTTTTTT.

The chain links TRBV18 to TRBJ2-3, with 9 positions matching TRBD2. CDR3 size: 14 residues. Germline CDR1 and CDR2: KGHSH and LQKENI. Trimming cost V 4 bases and J 4 bases; bases outside gene matches: 3. CDR3 protein: CASSQTSGSDTQYF. CDR3 DNA: TGTGCCAGCTCACAGACTAGCGGATCAGATACGCAGTATTTT.